Each of the 10 T cell receptor beta chains below was sequenced from the same sample in a study of blood T cell repertoires in COVID-19. TCRdb's copy holds only in-frame clones and misses some; the assay was immunoSEQ multiplex PCR. Of about 91,000 clones detected, around 90% appear once; the ten largest clones hold 4.8%. The sample taken for sequencing was peripheral blood. The receptor source for this set is a woman older than 75 with active COVID-19.

This clone was recorded only once. The V call is TRBV7-2, the J call TRBJ2-1; 10 bases agree with TRBD2. CDR1 and CDR2 (germline): SGHTA, FQGNSA. V lost 5 bases and J lost 4; bases outside the gene matches: 11. This CDR3 spans 17 amino acids. This chain's CDR3 is CASSPQGASGRYNEQFF. CDR3 coding DNA: TGTGCCAGCAGCCCTCAAGGTGCTAGCGGGAGATACAATGAGCAGTTCTTC.

The V call is TRBV28, the J call TRBJ2-2; 11 positions agree with TRBD2. Germline V lookup: CDR1 MDHEN, CDR2 SYDVKM. CDR3 size: 15 residues. J lost 5 bases, V lost 6 bases, and 5 bases had no gene match. The CDR3: CASSFLAGGTGELFF. CDR3 DNA: TGTGCCAGCAGCTTTCTAGCGGGAGGTACCGGGGAGCTGTTTTTT.

The chain uses TRBV5-5 and TRBJ1-1; 7 nucleotides agree with TRBD1. J lost 6 bases, V lost 4 bases, and 12 bases had no gene match. This CDR3 comprises 15 residues. The germline V gene has CDR1 SGHKS and CDR2 YYEKEE (reference sequence). The chain's CDR3 is CASSLVEGALPEAFF. In nucleotides, the CDR3 is TGTGCCAGCAGCCTCGTTGAGGGGGCGCTTCCTGAAGCTTTCTTT. The full variable domain, its missing parts supplied by reference TRBV5-5 and TRBJ1-1, is DAGVTQSPTHLIKTRGQQVTLRCSPISGHKSVSWYQQVLGQGPQFIFQYYEKEERGRGNFPDRFSARQFPNYSSELNVNALLLGDSALYLCASSLVEGALPEAFFGQGTRLTVV.

V gene TRBV19 combines with J gene TRBJ2-2; 7 bases are a match to TRBD2. The CDR3 spans 14 residues. Germline CDR1 reads LNHDA; CDR2 reads SQIVND (reference sequence). V dropped 7 bases and J dropped 4; count of bases not matched to a gene: 6. CDR3 amino acids: CASNKRDGTGELFF. The CDR3, as DNA: TGTGCCAGTAATAAGCGGGACGGCACCGGGGAGCTGTTTTTT.

V is TRBV18 and J is TRBJ1-1; no firm D call. There are 16 residues in the CDR3. Germline loops: CDR1 KGHSH, CDR2 LQKENI. The ends were cut back, 2 bases at V and 0 bases at J, with 13 bases in the middle. CDR3: CASSPFGEQLNTEAFF. The CDR3 region has the DNA TGTGCCAGCTCACCATTCGGCGAACAGCTGAACACTGAAGCTTTCTTT.

The CDR3 loop is CASSLAGSNTGELFF. The DNA for the CDR3 is TGTGCCAGCAGCTTAGCGGGTAGCAATACCGGGGAGCTGTTTTTT. The chain links TRBV7-2 to TRBJ2-2; D gene ambiguous. This CDR3 is 15 amino acids long. V was pared by 0 bases and J by 5 bases, with 10 bases between. Germline CDR1 reads SGHTA; CDR2 reads FQGNSA. Full variable domain (outside the CDR3, taken from reference TRBV7-2 and TRBJ2-2): GAGVSQSPSNKVTEKGKDVELRCDPISGHTALYWYRQSLGQGLEFLIYFQGNSAPDKSGLPSDRFSAERTGGSVSTLTIQRTQQEDSAVYLCASSLAGSNTGELFFGEGSRLTVL.

This clone has a single count. Here the CDR3 DNA reads TGTGCCAGCAGTTGGGGCACATTAGGCTACGAGCAGTACTTC. This encodes CASSWGTLGYEQYF. The chain combines TRBV27 with TRBJ2-7, with a tentative D call TRBD1 (5 bases). V lost 4 bases, J lost 3 bases, and 13 bases lay in between. Germline loops: CDR1 MNHEY, CDR2 SMNVEV (reference sequence). The CDR3 runs 14 residues.

This clone was seen just once. The V call is TRBV7-2, the J call TRBJ2-3; 12 bases align to TRBD2. After removal of 3 bases from V and 2 bases from J, the junction contained 3 bases not matched to a gene. CDR1 is SGHTA, CDR2 FQGNSA, per germline. CDR3 length: 16 residues. The CDR3 sequence: CASSFGLAGNTDTQYF. The CDR3 nucleotides read TGTGCCAGCAGCTTCGGACTAGCGGGGAACACAGATACGCAGTATTTT. Using reference TRBV7-2 and TRBJ2-3 for the parts outside the CDR3, the full variable domain is GAGVSQSPSNKVTEKGKDVELRCDPISGHTALYWYRQSLGQGLEFLIYFQGNSAPDKSGLPSDRFSAERTGGSVSTLTIQRTQQEDSAVYLCASSFGLAGNTDTQYFGPGTRLTVL.

This chain uses TRBV5-5 with TRBJ2-4; D perhaps matches TRBD2 (6 bases). V lost 4 bases, J lost 5 bases, and 19 bases lay in between. Germline lookup yields CDR1 SGHKS and CDR2 YYEKEE (reference sequence). The CDR3 length is 16 residues. The CDR3 loop reads CASSPSPSPGENIQYF. In nucleotides, the CDR3 is TGTGCCAGCAGCCCCTCCCCGTCCCCGGGGGAAAACATTCAGTACTTC.

This chain uses TRBV5-5 with TRBJ1-5, with unresolved D. The CDR3 has 16 amino acids. CDR1 and CDR2 from the germline V gene are SGHKS and YYEKEE (reference sequence). V lost 0 bases and J 3 bases, leaving 13 bases between the germline ends. The CDR3 sequence is CASSLGPGRVNQPQHF. The CDR3 DNA sequence: TGTGCCAGCAGCTTGGGCCCCGGTCGTGTCAATCAGCCCCAGCATTTT.